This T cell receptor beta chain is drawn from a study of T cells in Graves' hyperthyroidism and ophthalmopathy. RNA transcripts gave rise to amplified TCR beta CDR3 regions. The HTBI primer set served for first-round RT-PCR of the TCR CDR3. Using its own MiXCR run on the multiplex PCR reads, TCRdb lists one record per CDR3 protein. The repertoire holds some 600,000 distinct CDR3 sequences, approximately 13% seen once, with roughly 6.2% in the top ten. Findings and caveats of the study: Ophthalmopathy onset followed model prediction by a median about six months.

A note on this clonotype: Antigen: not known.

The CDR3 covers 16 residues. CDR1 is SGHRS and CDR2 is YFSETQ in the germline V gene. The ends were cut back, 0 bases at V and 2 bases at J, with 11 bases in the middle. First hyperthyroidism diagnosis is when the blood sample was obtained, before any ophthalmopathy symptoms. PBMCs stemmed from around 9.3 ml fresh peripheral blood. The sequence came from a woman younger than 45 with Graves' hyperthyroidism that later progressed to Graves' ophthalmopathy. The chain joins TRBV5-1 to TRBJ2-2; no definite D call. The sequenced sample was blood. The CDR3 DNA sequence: TGCGCCAGCAGCTTGGACGGATATACCAACACCGGGGAGCTGTTTTTT. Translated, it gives CASSLDGYTNTGELFF.